This TCR beta chain came from a study of CXCR3-negative and CXCR3-positive naive CD8 T cells. Overall study: Collectively, the libraries yielded 130 million or so TRB reads in total, at about 1.5 +/- 0.3 million per library. Study-wide points: Naive CXCR3-positive cells had TRB CDR3s more hydrophobic than those of CXCR3-negative naive cells.

This CDR3 has 16 amino acids. With regard to this clonotype: Its specificity is not known.

Researchers sorted 250,000 to 350,000 cells of each CD8+ T cell subset in triplicate. 5' RACE that incorporated UMI labels was used to prepare the TRB cDNA libraries. TCRdb reanalyzed the 5' RACE reads, giving one entry per CDR3 protein sequence and no DNA. The sample shows about 120,000 distinct CDR3 sequences, and just over 0.35% sits with its ten largest clones. This TCR was sampled from a human donor in good health. Some clones in this sample may be carry-over from other donors' samples. The sequenced sample consisted of naive CXCR3+ CD8+ T cells from blood. As to subset: CD45RO-CCR7+CD27+CD95- naive CD8+ T cells expressing CXCR3 (TNR3+). The chain employs TRBV23-1 and TRBJ2-7; TCRdb selects TRBD1, and the lack of DNA leaves this call unchecked. TRBV23-1 belongs to the ORF category, with a function that is uncertain. CDR3 residues: CASSQSRDRVSYEQYF.